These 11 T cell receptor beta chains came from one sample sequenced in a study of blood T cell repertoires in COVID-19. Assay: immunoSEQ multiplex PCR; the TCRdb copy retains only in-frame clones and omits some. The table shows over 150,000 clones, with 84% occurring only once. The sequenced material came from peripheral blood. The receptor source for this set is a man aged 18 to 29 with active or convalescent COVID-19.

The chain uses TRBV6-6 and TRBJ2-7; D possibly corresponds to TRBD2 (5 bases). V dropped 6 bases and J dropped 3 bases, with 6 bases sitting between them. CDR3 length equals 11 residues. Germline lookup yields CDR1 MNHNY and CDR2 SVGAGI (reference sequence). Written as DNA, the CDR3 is TGTGCCAGCAGACGGGACTACGAGCAGTACTTC. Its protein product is CASRRDYEQYF.

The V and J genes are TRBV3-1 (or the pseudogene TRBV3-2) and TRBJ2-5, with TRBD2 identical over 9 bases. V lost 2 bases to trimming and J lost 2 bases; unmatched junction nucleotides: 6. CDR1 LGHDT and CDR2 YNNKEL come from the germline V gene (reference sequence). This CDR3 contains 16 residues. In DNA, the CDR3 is TGTGCCAGCAGCCAACACCCGGGACTAGCACAAGAGACCCAGTACTTC. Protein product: CASSQHPGLAQETQYF.

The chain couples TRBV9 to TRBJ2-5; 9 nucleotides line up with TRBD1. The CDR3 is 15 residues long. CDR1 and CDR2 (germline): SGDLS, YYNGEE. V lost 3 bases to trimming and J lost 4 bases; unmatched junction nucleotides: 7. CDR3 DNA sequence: TGTGCCAGCAGCGCCCGGGACAGGGACCTAGAGACCCAGTACTTC. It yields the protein CASSARDRDLETQYF.

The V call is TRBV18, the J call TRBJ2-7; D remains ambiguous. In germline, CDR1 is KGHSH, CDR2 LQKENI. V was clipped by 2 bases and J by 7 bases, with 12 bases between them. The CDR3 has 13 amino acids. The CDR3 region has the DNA TGTGCCAGCTCACCAGCTGGGCCAAGGGAGCAGTACTTC. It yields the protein CASSPAGPREQYF.

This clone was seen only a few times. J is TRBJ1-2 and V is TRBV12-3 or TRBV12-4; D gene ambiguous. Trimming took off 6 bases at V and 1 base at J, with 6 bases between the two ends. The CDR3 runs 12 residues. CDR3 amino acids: CASSFYNYGYTF. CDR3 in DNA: TGTGCCAGCAGCTTCTATAACTATGGCTACACCTTC.

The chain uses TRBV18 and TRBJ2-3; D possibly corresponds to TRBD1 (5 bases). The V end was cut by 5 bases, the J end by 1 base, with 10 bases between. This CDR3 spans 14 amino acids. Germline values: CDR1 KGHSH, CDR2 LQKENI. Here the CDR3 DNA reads TGTGCCAGCTCATCGCAAGGGGGCACAGATACGCAGTATTTT. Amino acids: CASSSQGGTDTQYF.

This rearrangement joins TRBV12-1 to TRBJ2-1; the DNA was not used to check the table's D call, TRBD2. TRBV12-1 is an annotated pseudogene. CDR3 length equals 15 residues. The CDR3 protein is CASSLCGATYNEQFF. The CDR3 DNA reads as TGTGCCAGCAGCTTATGCGGGGCGACCTACAATGAGCAGTTCTTC.

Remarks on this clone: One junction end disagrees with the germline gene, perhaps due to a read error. The CDR3 nucleotides are TGCGCCAGCAGCCAATCCGGGACAGCGGCCGAGCACTTC. Its translation: CASSQSGTAAEHF. This chain links TRBV4-1 with TRBJ2-4; 7 bases are a match to TRBD1. The CDR3 has 13 amino acids. Germline V lookup: CDR1 MGHRA, CDR2 YSYEKL.

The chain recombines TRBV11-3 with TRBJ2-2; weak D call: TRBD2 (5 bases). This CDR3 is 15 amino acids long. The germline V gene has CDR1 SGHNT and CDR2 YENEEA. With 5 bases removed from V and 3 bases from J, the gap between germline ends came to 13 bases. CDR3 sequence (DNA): TGTGCCAGCAGCCCTCGGAAGGGAGACACCGGGGAGCTGTTTTTT. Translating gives CASSPRKGDTGELFF.

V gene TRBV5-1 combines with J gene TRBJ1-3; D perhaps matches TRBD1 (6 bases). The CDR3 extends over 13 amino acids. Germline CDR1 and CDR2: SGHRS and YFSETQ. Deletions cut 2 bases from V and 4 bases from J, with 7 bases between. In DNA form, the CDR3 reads TGCGCCAGCAGCTTTCAGGGGGGAAACACCATATATTTT. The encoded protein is CASSFQGGNTIYF. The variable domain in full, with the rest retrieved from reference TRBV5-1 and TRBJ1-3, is KAGVTQTPRYLIKTRGQQVTLSCSPISGHRSVSWYQQTPGQGLQFLFEYFSETQRNKGNFPGRFSGRQFSNSRSEMNVSTLELGDSALYLCASSFQGGNTIYFGEGSWLTVV.

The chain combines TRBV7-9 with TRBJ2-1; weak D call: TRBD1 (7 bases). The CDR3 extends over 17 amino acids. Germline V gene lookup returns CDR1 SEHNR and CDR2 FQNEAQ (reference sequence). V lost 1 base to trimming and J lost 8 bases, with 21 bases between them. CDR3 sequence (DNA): TGTGCCAGCAGCTTAGGTGGTGGAGGGGGCTTTAAGGATGAGCAGTTCTTC. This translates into CASSLGGGGGFKDEQFF. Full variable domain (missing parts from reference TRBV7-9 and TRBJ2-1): DTGVSQNPRHKITKRGQNVTFRCDPISEHNRLYWYRQTLGQGPEFLTYFQNEAQLEKSRLLSDRFSAERPKGSFSTLEIQRTEQGDSAMYLCASSLGGGGGFKDEQFFGPGTRLTVL.